The subject of this entry is one TCR beta chain. This sample is part of a study of blood T cell repertoires in COVID-19. Assay used: immunoSEQ multiplex PCR; TCRdb lists only in-frame clones, some missing. The sample consists of more than 200,000 clones, approximately 80% of them appearing once. The length of the CDR3 is 12 residues. Trimming removed 2 bases at V and 10 bases at J, with 11 bases between. The sequence was collected from a man between 60 and 75 years old with acute or convalescent COVID-19. This chain links TRBV12-3 or TRBV12-4 with TRBJ2-5; weak D call: TRBD2 (5 bases). Material: peripheral blood. The CDR3 loop reads CASSLPHRDQYF. DNA of the CDR3: TGTGCCAGCAGTTTACCTCATCGGGACCAGTACTTC.